This T cell receptor beta chain was captured by sequencing in a study of OX40 agonist ivuxolimab in advanced cancers. About the study: The dose of intravenous ivuxolimab that patients received every 2 weeks ranged from 0.01 to 10 mg/kg. Findings and limits, study-wide: Clones of CD4+ and CD8+ blood T cells grew by week 6 at doses of 0.1 to 3.0 mg/kg.

Autoimmune disease history or systemic immunosuppression meant exclusion. A note on this clone: Its antigen is not known.

The protocol was immunoSEQ multiplex PCR, while the TCRdb copy is restricted to in-frame clones and leaves out a portion. This table holds over 65,000 clones, roughly 90% found once. The CDR3 consists of 13 residues. Germline V gives CDR1 SGHVS, CDR2 FQNEAQ. V lost 5 bases and J 3 bases, leaving 7 bases between the germline ends. The sequencing here drew on CD4+ or CD8+ T cells sorted from blood, taken in a trial of the OX40 agonist ivuxolimab. This chain connects TRBV7-8 to TRBJ2-2; D remains unclear. This clonotype originated in an adult with an advanced solid tumor such as melanoma, head and neck, liver or kidney cancer. DNA for the CDR3: TGTGCCAGCAGCGTAGACTACACCGGGGAGCTGTTTTTT. The encoded protein is CASSVDYTGELFF.